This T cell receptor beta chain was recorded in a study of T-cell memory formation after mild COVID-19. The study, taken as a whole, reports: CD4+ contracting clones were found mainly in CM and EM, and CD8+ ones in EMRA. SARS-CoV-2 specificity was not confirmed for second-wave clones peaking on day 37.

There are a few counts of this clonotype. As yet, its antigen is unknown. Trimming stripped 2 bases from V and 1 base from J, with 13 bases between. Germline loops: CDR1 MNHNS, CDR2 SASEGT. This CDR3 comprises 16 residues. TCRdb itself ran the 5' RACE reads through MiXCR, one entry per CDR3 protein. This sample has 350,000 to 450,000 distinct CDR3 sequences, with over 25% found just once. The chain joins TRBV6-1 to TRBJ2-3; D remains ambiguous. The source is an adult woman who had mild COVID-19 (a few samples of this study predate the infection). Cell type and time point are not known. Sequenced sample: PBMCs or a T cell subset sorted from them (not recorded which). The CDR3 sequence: CASSEMWVRGTDTQYF. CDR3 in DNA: TGTGCCAGCAGTGAAATGTGGGTCCGGGGCACAGATACGCAGTATTTT.